This T cell receptor (beta chain) was sequenced in a study of radiotherapy plus CTLA-4 blockade in lung cancer. This clone turned up a few times. Its cognate antigen is unknown. Focal radiation and CTLA-4 blockade (ipilimumab) were tested in chemo-refractory metastatic non-small-cell lung cancer patients. The germline V and J ends were trimmed by 5 bases and 3 bases, with 7 bases remaining between them. Germline lookup yields CDR1 DFQATT and CDR2 SNEGSKA (reference sequence). This CDR3 is built from 11 residues. Study findings and constraints: In blood, after radiotherapy plus ipilimumab, tumor-derived TCR clones expanded.

Sequenced by immunoSEQ multiplex PCR; TCRdb stores in-frame clones only, minus some. The sample has roughly 46,000 clones; approximately 76% are singletons. The chain is built from TRBV20-1 and TRBJ1-1; no clear D. This receptor was identified in a human donor with non-small cell lung cancer who had stable disease on radiotherapy plus ipilimumab. Sequenced material: peripheral blood, taken from a patient treated with radiotherapy plus ipilimumab. The CDR3 is CSADGHTEAFF. In DNA form, the CDR3 reads TGCAGTGCTGACGGGCACACTGAAGCTTTCTTT.